Shown below are 32 T cell receptor beta chains from a single sample sequenced in a study of cytomegalovirus exposure and HLA in healthy donors. It was with 60 Vbeta and 13 Jbeta primers that the PCR ran. Sequenced by immunoSEQ multiplex PCR; TCRdb stores in-frame clones only, minus some. The sample records more than 250,000 clones, 85% to 90% being singletons. Sample: PBMCs. Receptor source: a woman between 18 and 29 years old in good health and CMV-seronegative.

V gene TRBV19 combines with J gene TRBJ1-2, with TRBD1 matching 7 bases. The CDR3 loop spans 13 amino acids. V was clipped by 8 bases and J by 5 bases; unmatched bases: 8. Germline assignment: CDR1 LNHDA and CDR2 SQIVND (reference sequence). The CDR3 reads CASGTARVYGYTF. The CDR3 nucleotides are TGTGCCAGTGGGACAGCGAGGGTTTATGGCTACACCTTC.

The J gene is TRBJ2-3, the V gene TRBV6-7, with 11 nucleotides matching TRBD2. TRBV6-7 is placed among ORFs of uncertain function. The length of the CDR3 is 15 residues. V gave up 5 bases and J gave up 3 bases; unmatched junction bases: 4. CDR3 loop: CASSNLAGGTDTQYF. CDR3 coding DNA: TGTGCCAGCAGTAATTTAGCGGGGGGGACAGATACGCAGTATTTT.

The chain carries TRBV4-1 and TRBJ2-1, with D possibly TRBD2 on 5 matching bases. The V and J ends lost 0 bases and 4 bases respectively, with 13 bases between them. The CDR3 sequence is 16 residues long. CDR1 and CDR2 from the germline V gene are MGHRA and YSYEKL. The CDR3 loop is CASSQEEASHYNEQFF. CDR3 bases: TGCGCCAGCAGCCAAGAGGAGGCTAGCCATTACAATGAGCAGTTCTTC.

The genes are TRBV11-2 and TRBJ2-3; D perhaps matches TRBD2 (5 bases). The CDR3 consists of 16 residues. Trimming stripped 1 base from V and 3 bases from J, with 14 bases between. Looked up from germline, CDR1 is SGHAT and CDR2 is FQNNGV. The CDR3 reads CASSLVSVLVTDTQYF. CDR3 sequence (DNA): TGTGCCAGCAGCTTAGTTAGCGTCTTGGTGACAGATACGCAGTATTTT.

This clone was observed a single time. The CDR3 region is CASSPGGQGSEKLFF. CDR3 nucleotides: TGTGCCAGCAGTCCCGGGGGACAGGGGAGTGAAAAACTGTTTTTT. The J gene is TRBJ1-4, the V gene TRBV28; TRBD1 agrees at 10 bases. There are 15 residues in the CDR3. Germline V gives CDR1 MDHEN, CDR2 SYDVKM. With V trimmed by 5 bases and J by 7 bases, 7 bases remained unmatched.

As to this clone: The junction differs from germline at one of its ends, possibly a read error. The V and J genes are TRBV7-7 and TRBJ2-5; 12 positions agree with TRBD2. The CDR3 spans 15 residues. Germline loops: CDR1 SSHAT, CDR2 FNYEAQ (reference sequence). The CDR3 protein is CASSLAGGVQETQYF. CDR3 bases: TGTGCTAGCAGCCTAGCGGGGGGGGTTCAAGAGACCCAGTACTTC.

About this clone itself: Other DNA sequences in this sample translate to the same CDR3. The V gene is TRBV4-1, the J gene TRBJ2-1, with D hard to call. Trimming cost V 1 base and J 6 bases, with 4 bases left between them. The CDR3 consists of 12 residues. Germline loops: CDR1 MGHRA, CDR2 YSYEKL. The CDR3 nucleotides are TGCGCCAGCAGCCAAGCAGGCAATGAGCAGTTCTTC. This encodes CASSQAGNEQFF.

This clone was counted a few times. The chain uses TRBV6-1 and TRBJ2-7; TRBD1 agrees at 7 bases. V lost 9 bases, J lost 7 bases, and 9 bases stayed unmatched. The CDR3 runs to 12 residues. Looked up from germline, CDR1 is MNHNS and CDR2 is SASEGT. In DNA, the CDR3 is TGTGCCAGTCGACAGGGCACAGGAGAGCAGTACTTC. Protein: CASRQGTGEQYF.

This rearrangement joins TRBV7-3 to TRBJ2-7, with 10 bases identical to TRBD2. This CDR3 has 15 residues. V shed 2 bases, J shed 0 bases, and the junction held 1 base outside the gene matches. CDR1 is SGHTA, CDR2 FQGTGA, per germline. DNA for the CDR3: TGTGCCAGCAGCTTACTAGCGGGGGCCTCCTACGAGCAGTACTTC. Translated, it gives CASSLLAGASYEQYF.

V gene TRBV5-6 combines with J gene TRBJ1-1; D perhaps matches TRBD1 (5 bases). V was clipped by 2 bases and J by 0 bases, with 14 bases between them. The CDR3 has 16 residues. Germline V lookup: CDR1 SGHDT, CDR2 YYEEEE. This chain's CDR3 is CASSFFQTALNTEAFF. As DNA, the CDR3 is TGTGCCAGCAGCTTCTTCCAGACAGCTTTGAACACTGAAGCTTTCTTT.

The chain links TRBV7-8 to TRBJ1-1; no firm D call. V lost 2 bases, J lost 3 bases, and 7 bases lay in between. CDR1 and CDR2 from the germline V gene are SGHVS and FQNEAQ. There are 13 residues in the CDR3. CDR3 residues: CASSLIPDTEAFF. CDR3 in DNA: TGTGCCAGCAGCTTAATCCCGGACACTGAAGCTTTCTTT.

The chain carries TRBV7-2 and TRBJ2-5; the D gene is possibly TRBD1 (6 bases). This CDR3 is 15 amino acids long. V shed 3 bases and J shed 2 bases, with 13 bases lying between them. Germline V CDR1 and CDR2: SGHTA, FQGNSA. For the CDR3, the DNA is TGTGCCAGCAGCTTGCTGGACAGTCCACAAGAGACCCAGTACTTC. Protein product: CASSLLDSPQETQYF.

This sequence joins TRBV19 and TRBJ1-1; D unresolved. The length of the CDR3 is 14 residues. Trimming removed 5 bases from V and 0 bases from J, with 10 bases in between. Germline V lookup: CDR1 LNHDA, CDR2 SQIVND (reference sequence). In DNA, the CDR3 is TGTGCCAGTAGTCCCCGTGTCCTGAACACTGAAGCTTTCTTT. It codes for CASSPRVLNTEAFF.

The chain is built from TRBV6-5 and TRBJ1-1; weak D call: TRBD1 (5 bases). The V end was cut by 5 bases, the J end by 5 bases, with 12 bases between. CDR3 length equals 13 residues. CDR1 is MNHEY, CDR2 SVGAGI, per germline. The CDR3 is CASSRQGATEAFF. CDR3 DNA sequence: TGTGCCAGCAGTCGGCAGGGCGCGACTGAAGCTTTCTTT.

The count of this clone is one. The CDR3 here is CASSEYRAGPVETQYF. The CDR3 DNA reads TGTGCCAGCAGTGAATATAGGGCAGGGCCGGTGGAGACCCAGTACTTC. The rearrangement links TRBV25-1 to TRBJ2-5; D perhaps matches TRBD1 (5 bases). The V end lost 0 bases, the J end lost 5 bases, and 16 bases lay between the germline ends. Germline-derived CDR1 and CDR2 are MGHDK and SYGVNS. This CDR3 is built from 16 residues.

This clone appeared once. This chain links TRBV6-1 with TRBJ1-2; maybe TRBD1 (5 bases). Trimming pared 3 bases from V and 0 bases from J, leaving 8 bases between. Germline lookup yields CDR1 MNHNS and CDR2 SASEGT. CDR3 length: 14 amino acids. The CDR3 reads CASSETVANYGYTF. The CDR3 DNA follows: TGTGCCAGCAGTGAGACAGTAGCTAACTATGGCTACACCTTC.

The gene calls are TRBV27 and TRBJ2-2, with TRBD1 as a possible D gene (6 bases). This CDR3 spans 15 amino acids. V dropped 5 bases and J dropped 2 bases, with 12 bases sitting between them. Per germline, CDR1 MNHEY and CDR2 SMNVEV (reference sequence). DNA for the CDR3: TGTGCCAGCAGTCTACACAGGGCTAACACCGGGGAGCTGTTTTTT. Protein sequence: CASSLHRANTGELFF.

The genes are TRBV7-6 and TRBJ2-5; TRBD2 is a possible D gene (6 bases). V gave up 4 bases and J gave up 4 bases, with 10 bases separating them. Germline CDR1 reads SGHVS; CDR2 reads FNYEAQ. The CDR3 contains 13 residues. The CDR3 here is CASSSGEVETQYF. The CDR3 region has the DNA TGTGCCAGCAGCTCGGGGGAGGTAGAGACCCAGTACTTC.

In the case of this clone: The sample holds other DNA sequences that translate to the same CDR3. For the CDR3, the DNA is TGTGCCAGCAGCGCCGGGACAGCCTATGGCTACACCTTC. Its translation: CASSAGTAYGYTF. V is TRBV9 and J is TRBJ1-2; 7 nucleotides line up with TRBD1. This CDR3 has 13 residues. Per germline, CDR1 SGDLS and CDR2 YYNGEE. The V and J ends lost 3 bases and 4 bases, in that order; junction bases with no gene match: 3.

The gene calls are TRBV5-6 and TRBJ2-7, with 14 bases identical to TRBD2. CDR1 and CDR2 (germline): SGHDT, YYEEEE. CDR3 length equals 17 residues. V was clipped by 0 bases and J by 2 bases; unmatched bases: 4. The CDR3 nucleotides are TGTGCCAGCAGCTTGGATCGACTAGCGGGGGGGCCCTACGAGCAGTACTTC. Translation: CASSLDRLAGGPYEQYF. Based on the CDR3 plus reference TRBV5-6 and TRBJ2-7, the full variable domain is DAGVTQSPTHLIKTRGQQVTLRCSPKSGHDTVSWYQQALGQGPQFIFQYYEEEERQRGNFPDRFSGHQFPNYSSELNVNALLLGDSALYLCASSLDRLAGGPYEQYFGPGTRLTVT.

This chain uses TRBV19 with TRBJ2-1, with D tentatively TRBD1 (6 bases). Per germline, CDR1 LNHDA and CDR2 SQIVND (reference sequence). CDR3 length equals 14 residues. V shed 5 bases and J shed 6 bases, with 14 bases lying between them. The CDR3 DNA follows: TGTGCCAGTAGTTCCGCCGGGACACTCAATGAGCAGTTCTTC. This encodes CASSSAGTLNEQFF.

CDR3 amino acids: CASKKTGDSNGYTF. Written as DNA, the CDR3 is TGTGCCAGCAAAAAGACAGGGGATTCAAATGGCTACACCTTC. The gene calls are TRBV6-4 and TRBJ1-2, with TRBD1 matching over 8 bases. Germline CDR1 and CDR2: MRHNA and SNTAGT. The CDR3 runs to 14 residues. V lost 7 bases and J lost 6; bases outside the gene matches: 10.

The V and J genes are TRBV30 and TRBJ2-7; the D is unclear. The CDR3 has 11 residues. CDR1 is GTSNPN, CDR2 SVGIG, per germline (reference sequence). The germline V and J ends were trimmed by 2 bases and 1 base, with 3 bases remaining between them. CDR3 protein: CAWSSSYEQYF. As DNA, the CDR3 is TGTGCCTGGAGTTCATCCTACGAGCAGTACTTC.

This clone was seen a few times. This chain uses TRBV30 with TRBJ1-2; D might be TRBD1 (6 bases). This CDR3 has 17 amino acids. Trimming pared 2 bases from V and 4 bases from J, leaving 23 bases between. Germline V gene data show CDR1 as GTSNPN and CDR2 as SVGIG (reference sequence). The CDR3 loop is CAWSLYPDRDTSYGYTF. In DNA, the CDR3 is TGTGCCTGGAGTCTCTATCCAGACCGGGACACTAGCTATGGCTACACCTTC.

The chain joins TRBV19 to TRBJ2-1; 10 nucleotides match TRBD2. This CDR3 has 15 amino acids. The V and J ends lost 6 bases and 9 bases, in that order; junction bases with no gene match: 11. The germline V gene encodes CDR1 LNHDA and CDR2 SQIVND (reference sequence). In nucleotides, the CDR3 is TGTGCCAGTAGACGTGAAGCGGGGGGGCCGACTGAGCAGTTCTTC. It translates to CASRREAGGPTEQFF. The variable domain in full, completed from reference TRBV19 and TRBJ2-1, reads DGGITQSPKYLFRKEGQNVTLSCEQNLNHDAMYWYRQDPGQGLRLIYYSQIVNDFQKGDIAEGYSVSREKKESFPLTVTSAQKNPTAFYLCASRREAGGPTEQFFGPGTRLTVL.

The chain uses TRBV27 and TRBJ1-1; D not certain. Germline V gene data show CDR1 as MNHEY and CDR2 as SMNVEV (reference sequence). This CDR3 comprises 15 residues. Between the trimmed V and J ends, which lost 6 bases and 1 base, there was a span of 15 bases. CDR3 nucleotides: TGTGCCAGCAGGGTCCGGATAGCGGAGAACACTGAAGCTTTCTTT. This translates into CASRVRIAENTEAFF.

This chain connects TRBV18 to TRBJ1-1, with D perhaps matching TRBD1 (6 bases). Per the germline V gene, CDR1 is KGHSH and CDR2 is LQKENI. The CDR3 is 15 residues long. Trimming left V 0 bases short and J 1 base short, with 9 bases between. The CDR3, as DNA: TGTGCCAGCTCACCACCTTCGACAGGGAACACTGAAGCTTTCTTT. This codes for CASSPPSTGNTEAFF.

The chain joins TRBV5-1 to TRBJ1-6, with a tentative D call TRBD1 (6 bases). Deletions cut 7 bases from V and 0 bases from J, with 20 bases between. Germline V gene data show CDR1 as SGHRS and CDR2 as YFSETQ. The CDR3 length is 18 residues. CDR3: CASLCGQLLSSYNSPLHF. DNA for the CDR3: TGCGCCAGCTTATGCGGACAGCTATTGAGCTCCTATAATTCACCCCTCCACTTT.

This clone was seen more than once but under ten times. J is TRBJ1-2 and V is TRBV27, with D possibly TRBD1 on 5 matching bases. The V gene's germline CDR1 is MNHEY and CDR2 SMNVEV (reference sequence). The CDR3 consists of 15 residues. Trimming pared 5 bases from V and 0 bases from J, leaving 13 bases between. DNA for the CDR3: TGTGCCAGCAGTACCTGGGCAGGGTCTAACTATGGCTACACCTTC. Translating it yields CASSTWAGSNYGYTF.

The V and J genes are TRBV5-6 and TRBJ2-2, with a possible D match to TRBD2 (5 bases). V was cut by 1 base and J by 5 bases, with 12 bases left in between. Germline values: CDR1 SGHDT, CDR2 YYEEEE. This CDR3 has 15 residues. In DNA form, the CDR3 reads TGTGCCAGCAGCTTGTTGATAGCGCGGACCGGGGAGCTGTTTTTT. Translated, it gives CASSLLIARTGELFF.

This clone is a singleton in its sample. The rearrangement joins TRBV7-2 to TRBJ2-1; 12 nucleotides match TRBD2. Germline V gene lookup returns CDR1 SGHTA and CDR2 FQGNSA. The CDR3 has 17 amino acids. V lost 4 bases to trimming and J lost 3 bases; unmatched junction nucleotides: 7. CDR3 region: CASSSPGLAGFYNEQFF. CDR3 coding DNA: TGTGCCAGCAGCTCTCCGGGACTAGCGGGCTTCTACAATGAGCAGTTCTTC.

This clone was detected once. The chain is built from TRBV11-2 and TRBJ1-2, with no clear D. This CDR3 spans 12 amino acids. V was trimmed by 5 bases and J by 5 bases, leaving 9 bases between them. Per germline, CDR1 SGHAT and CDR2 FQNNGV. The CDR3 bases are TGTGCCAGCAGCCCAGCGGGGTATGGCTACACCTTC. Encoded protein: CASSPAGYGYTF.